The 17 T cell receptor beta chains presented below share a single source sample, sequenced in a study of cytomegalovirus exposure and HLA in healthy donors. Both 60 Vbeta primers and 13 Jbeta primers went into the PCR. Here immunoSEQ multiplex PCR was the method, and the copy in TCRdb shows in-frame clones only, minus some. The repertoire holds over 80,000 clones, with more than 60% as singletons. The sample was PBMCs. All receptors derive from a man aged 55 to 70 in good health and CMV-seropositive.

This clone was recorded a few times. The rearrangement uses TRBV2 and TRBJ2-2; D might be TRBD2 (5 bases). The V gene's germline CDR1 is SNHLY and CDR2 FYNNEI. The CDR3 totals 14 residues. V lost 11 bases to trimming and J lost 5 bases, with 18 bases between them. The CDR3 reads CAGRGARATGELFF. CDR3 bases: TGTGCCGGCCGGGGAGCAAGGGCGACCGGGGAGCTGTTTTTT.

This chain connects TRBV13 to TRBJ1-5, with D unclear. This CDR3 has 15 amino acids. Germline lookup yields CDR1 PRHDT and CDR2 FYEKMQ (reference sequence). Trimming took 0 bases from V and 2 from J, leaving 8 bases between them. In DNA, the CDR3 is TGTGCCAGCAGCTTAGGAACTGGGCGCAATCAGCCCCAGCATTTT. This gives the protein CASSLGTGRNQPQHF.

The chain uses TRBV27 and TRBJ2-3, with D possibly TRBD2 on 5 matching bases. From germline, CDR1 is MNHEY and CDR2 SMNVEV (reference sequence). The CDR3 consists of 10 residues. CDR3 loop: CAAGADTQYF. CDR3 DNA: TGTGCAGCCGGGGCAGATACGCAGTATTTT.

This chain joins TRBV29-1 and TRBJ1-2, with TRBD1 as a possible D gene (5 bases). Germline loops: CDR1 SQVTM, CDR2 ANQGSEA. The CDR3 length is 12 residues. The germline V and J ends were trimmed by 3 bases and 6 bases, with 11 bases remaining between them. The CDR3, as DNA: TGCAGCGTTGAGCCAGGGCGGAATGGCTACACCTTC. Encoded protein: CSVEPGRNGYTF.

The chain joins TRBV4-1 to TRBJ1-4, with D uncertain. CDR1 is MGHRA and CDR2 is YSYEKL in the germline V gene. The CDR3 length is 13 residues. V lost 1 base and J lost 7, with 7 bases in between. The CDR3 DNA follows: TGCGCCAGCAGCCAAGCCCTTCTTGAAAAACTGTTTTTT. Its translation is CASSQALLEKLFF.

The chain joins TRBV4-1 to TRBJ2-7; 7 bases align to TRBD1. Germline CDR1 reads MGHRA; CDR2 reads YSYEKL. J gave up 3 bases and V 4 bases, and 3 bases lay outside the gene matches. The CDR3 length is 13 residues. CDR3 protein: CASSLTGYYEQYF. DNA of the CDR3: TGCGCCAGCAGCCTGACAGGGTACTACGAGCAGTACTTC.

The rearrangement links TRBV5-4 to TRBJ2-1, with a possible D match to TRBD2 (5 bases). The germline gives CDR1 SGHNT, CDR2 YYREEE (reference sequence). The CDR3 is 13 residues long. V gave up 7 bases and J gave up 6 bases, with 14 bases separating them. Written as DNA, the CDR3 is TGTGCCAGCCAGGCTAGCTCGGTCAATGAGCAGTTCTTC. It is translated as CASQASSVNEQFF.

The J gene is TRBJ2-7, the V gene TRBV27; D call uncertain. Germline V CDR1 and CDR2: MNHEY, SMNVEV (reference sequence). This CDR3 is built from 14 residues. Trimming removed 2 bases from V and 2 bases from J, with 10 bases in between. The CDR3 region has the DNA TGTGCCAGCAGTTTAGACCTTGGGCCCTACGAGCAGTACTTC. Translating it yields CASSLDLGPYEQYF.

The chain is built from TRBV19 and TRBJ2-6; D possibly corresponds to TRBD2 (5 bases). Trimming shortened V by 11 bases and J by 1 base, and 15 bases separated the two germline ends. The CDR3 covers 15 residues. The germline CDR1 and CDR2 sequences are LNHDA and SQIVND (reference sequence). CDR3 bases: TGTGCCTGCCAACTTTCGGGGTCTGGGGCCAACGTCCTGACTTTC. This gives the protein CACQLSGSGANVLTF.

The chain uses TRBV4-1 and TRBJ2-3; 12 bases line up with TRBD2. The CDR3 length is 21 residues. From germline, CDR1 is MGHRA and CDR2 YSYEKL. V lost 2 bases, J lost 4 bases, and 19 bases stayed unmatched. The CDR3 sequence is CASSQPPASGGAGLRSDTQYF. The CDR3 region has the DNA TGCGCCAGCAGCCAACCCCCGGCTAGCGGGGGGGCCGGGCTGAGATCAGATACGCAGTATTTT.

This clone was seen more than once but under ten times. This rearrangement joins TRBV4-3 to TRBJ2-7, with no clear D. From germline, CDR1 is LGHNA and CDR2 YSLEER. CDR3 length: 16 amino acids. Trimming left V 1 base short and J 0 bases short, with 13 bases between. The CDR3 sequence: CASSQVLKQTSYEQYF. The CDR3 DNA reads as TGCGCCAGCAGCCAAGTTCTAAAACAGACCTCCTACGAGCAGTACTTC.

The J gene is TRBJ2-7, the V gene TRBV6-5; 11 bases line up with TRBD2. The length of the CDR3 is 15 residues. V dropped 0 bases and J dropped 2; count of bases not matched to a gene: 0. CDR1 is MNHEY, CDR2 SVGAGI, per germline. CDR3 bases: TGTGCCAGCAGTTACTCTAGCGGGGGGGCCTACGAGCAGTACTTC. It yields the protein CASSYSSGGAYEQYF.

With regard to this clone: The sample holds other DNA sequences that translate to the same CDR3. The rearrangement links TRBV4-2 to TRBJ2-7; 9 bases are shared with TRBD2. J was trimmed by 3 bases and V by 4 bases; bases with no gene match: 4. From germline, CDR1 is LGHNA and CDR2 YNFKEQ. The CDR3 contains 14 residues. This CDR3 is CASSPGLAGYEQYF. Written as DNA, the CDR3 is TGTGCCAGCAGCCCGGGACTAGCTGGCTACGAGCAGTACTTC.

The chain carries TRBV2 and TRBJ2-7, with 11 bases that match TRBD2. CDR1 and CDR2 (germline): SNHLY, FYNNEI. This CDR3 has 15 residues. The V gene end was trimmed by 7 bases and the J gene end by 2 bases; junction bases not matched to a gene: 7. CDR3 sequence reads: CASIPTSGGPYEQYF. Here the CDR3 DNA reads TGTGCCAGCATTCCCACTAGCGGGGGTCCCTACGAGCAGTACTTC.

The chain combines TRBV11-2 with TRBJ2-2; 7 nucleotides match TRBD1. There are 15 residues in the CDR3. Germline values: CDR1 SGHAT, CDR2 FQNNGV. The ends lost 5 bases at V and 4 bases at J; junction bases unmatched: 7. CDR3 region: CASSVSNRGTGELFF. DNA for the CDR3: TGTGCCAGCAGCGTATCGAACAGGGGCACCGGGGAGCTGTTTTTT.

The rearrangement uses TRBV7-9 and TRBJ2-1, with D tentatively TRBD1 (5 bases). This CDR3 is built from 15 residues. Germline V CDR1 and CDR2: SEHNR, FQNEAQ (reference sequence). V gave up 4 bases and J gave up 1 base, with 11 bases separating them. The CDR3 DNA is TGTGCCAGCAGCTCTCGACAGACATCCTACAATGAGCAGTTCTTC. Translating gives CASSSRQTSYNEQFF.

The V gene is TRBV5-1, the J gene TRBJ2-2, with a weak D call TRBD1 (6 bases). This CDR3 is built from 14 residues. Trimming pared 7 bases from V and 0 bases from J, leaving 10 bases between. The germline CDR1 and CDR2 sequences are SGHRS and YFSETQ. CDR3 amino acids: CASSRTANTGELFF. Here the CDR3 DNA reads TGCGCCAGCTCGAGGACAGCGAACACCGGGGAGCTGTTTTTT.